This TCR beta chain was found in a study of T cells after yellow fever vaccination. Points from the study as a whole: At under 97% for CD4 and approximately 89% for CD8, most primary-vaccination clones showed up again after the booster. Highly abundant clonotypes carried over from the bulk population could end up in FACS-sorted repertoires as contaminants. Although most clonotypes did not, a small share appeared in both CD4 and CD8 compartments.

With 7 bases removed from V and 9 bases from J, the gap between germline ends came to 19 bases. Germline CDR1 MNHEY, CDR2 SVGEGT. The CDR3 is 14 residues long. The table lists this clonotype with many counts. Antigen specificity is unknown. TCRdb recomputed calls from the 5' RACE reads with MiXCR, one row per CDR3 protein. This sample has approximately 260,000 distinct CDR3 sequences, with roughly 5% found just once. This sequence originates from a man between 18 and 29 years old who received the YFV17D yellow fever vaccine. Sequences were derived from CD4+ T cells sorted from PBMCs, sampled on the day of the yellow fever booster vaccination. The chain links TRBV6-2 or TRBV6-3 to TRBJ1-5, with D hard to call. The CDR3 here is CASTPRIGPRPQHF. CDR3 in DNA: TGTGCCAGCACCCCACGAATAGGTCCGCGGCCCCAGCATTTT.